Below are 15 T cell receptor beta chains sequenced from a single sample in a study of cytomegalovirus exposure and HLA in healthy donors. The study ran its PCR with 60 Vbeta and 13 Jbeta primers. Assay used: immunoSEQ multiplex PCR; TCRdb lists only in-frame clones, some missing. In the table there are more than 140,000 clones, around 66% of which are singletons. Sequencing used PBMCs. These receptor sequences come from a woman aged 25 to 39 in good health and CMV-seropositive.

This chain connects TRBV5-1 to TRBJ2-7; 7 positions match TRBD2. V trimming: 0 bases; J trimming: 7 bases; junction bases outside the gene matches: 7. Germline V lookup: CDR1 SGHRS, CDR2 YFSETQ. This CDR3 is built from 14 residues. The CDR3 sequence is CASSLAAGVREQYF. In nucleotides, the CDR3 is TGCGCCAGCAGCTTGGCGGCGGGAGTTCGGGAGCAGTACTTC.

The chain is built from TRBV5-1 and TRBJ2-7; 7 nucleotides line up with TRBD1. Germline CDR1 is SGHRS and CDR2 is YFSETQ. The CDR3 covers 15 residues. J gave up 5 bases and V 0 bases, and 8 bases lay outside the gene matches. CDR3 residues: CASSLEGGRGDEQYF. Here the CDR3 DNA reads TGCGCCAGCAGCTTGGAAGGGGGCAGGGGCGACGAGCAGTACTTC.

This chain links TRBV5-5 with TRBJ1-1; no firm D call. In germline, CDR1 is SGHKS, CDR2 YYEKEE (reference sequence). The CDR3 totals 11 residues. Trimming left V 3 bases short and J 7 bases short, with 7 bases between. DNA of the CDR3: TGTGCCAGCAGCTCTACCCTTGAAGCTTTCTTT. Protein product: CASSSTLEAFF.

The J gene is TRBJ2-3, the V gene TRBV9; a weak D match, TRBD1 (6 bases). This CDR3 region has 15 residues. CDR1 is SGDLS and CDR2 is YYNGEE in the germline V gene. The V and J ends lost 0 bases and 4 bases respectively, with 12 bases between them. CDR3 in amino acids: CASSVGNGGADTQYF. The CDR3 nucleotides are TGTGCCAGCAGCGTAGGAAATGGGGGCGCAGATACGCAGTATTTT. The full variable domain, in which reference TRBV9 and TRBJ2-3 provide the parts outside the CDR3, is DSGVTQTPKHLITATGQRVTLRCSPRSGDLSVYWYQQSLDQGLQFLIQYYNGEERAKGNILERFSAQQFPDLHSELNLSSLELGDSALYFCASSVGNGGADTQYFGPGTRLTVL.

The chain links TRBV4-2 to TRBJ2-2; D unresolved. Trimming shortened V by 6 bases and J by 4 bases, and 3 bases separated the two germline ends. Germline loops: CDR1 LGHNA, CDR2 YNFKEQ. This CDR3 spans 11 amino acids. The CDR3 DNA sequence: TGTGCCAGCAGGCGCACCGGGGAGCTGTTTTTT. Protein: CASRRTGELFF.

The CDR3 DNA reads TGTGCCAGCTCCCCGGGGGAAAGGAGACAGCGACCGTACGAGCAGTACTTC. Residues: CASSPGERRQRPYEQYF. The chain couples TRBV18 to TRBJ2-5; a weak D match, TRBD2 (6 bases). The end of the DNA aligns better with TRBJ2-7, so the J call may be wrong. Germline V gene data show CDR1 as KGHSH and CDR2 as LQKENI. The CDR3 consists of 17 residues.

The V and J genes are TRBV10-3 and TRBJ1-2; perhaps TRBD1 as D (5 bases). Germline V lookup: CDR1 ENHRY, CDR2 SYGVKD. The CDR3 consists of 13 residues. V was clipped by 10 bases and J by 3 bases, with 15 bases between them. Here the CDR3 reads CATAGGGDYGYTF. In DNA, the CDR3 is TGTGCCACCGCCGGGGGAGGGGACTATGGCTACACCTTC.

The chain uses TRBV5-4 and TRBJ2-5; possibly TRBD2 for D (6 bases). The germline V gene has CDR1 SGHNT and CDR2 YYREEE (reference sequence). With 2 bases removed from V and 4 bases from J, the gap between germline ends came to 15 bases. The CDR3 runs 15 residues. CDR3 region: CASSLPGERLETQYF. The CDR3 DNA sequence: TGTGCCAGCAGCTTACCGGGAGAGCGGCTAGAGACCCAGTACTTC.

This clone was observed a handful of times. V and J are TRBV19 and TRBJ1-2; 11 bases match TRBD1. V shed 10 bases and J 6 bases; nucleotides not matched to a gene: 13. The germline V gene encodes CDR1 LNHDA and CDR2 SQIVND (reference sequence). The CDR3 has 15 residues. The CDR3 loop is CATSTVGTGGDGYTF. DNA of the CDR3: TGTGCCACCTCCACCGTCGGGACAGGGGGGGATGGCTACACCTTC.

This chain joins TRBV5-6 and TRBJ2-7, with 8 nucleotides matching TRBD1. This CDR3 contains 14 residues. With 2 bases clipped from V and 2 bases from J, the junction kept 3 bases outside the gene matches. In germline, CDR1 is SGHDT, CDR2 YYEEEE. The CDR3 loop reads CASSFGTGAYEQYF. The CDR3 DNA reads TGTGCCAGCAGCTTCGGGACAGGCGCCTACGAGCAGTACTTC.

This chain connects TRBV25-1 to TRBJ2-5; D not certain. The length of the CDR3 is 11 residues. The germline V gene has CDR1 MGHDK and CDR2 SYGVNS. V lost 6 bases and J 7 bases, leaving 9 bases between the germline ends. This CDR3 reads CASSPLRTQYF. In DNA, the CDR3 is TGTGCCAGCAGCCCTCTCCGGACCCAGTACTTC.

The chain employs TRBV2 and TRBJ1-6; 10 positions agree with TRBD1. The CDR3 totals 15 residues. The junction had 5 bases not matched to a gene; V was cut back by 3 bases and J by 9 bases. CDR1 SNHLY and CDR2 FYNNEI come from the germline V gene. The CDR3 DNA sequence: TGTGCCAGCAGTGAGACGGGACAGGGGCCTTCACCCCTCCACTTT. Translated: CASSETGQGPSPLHF.

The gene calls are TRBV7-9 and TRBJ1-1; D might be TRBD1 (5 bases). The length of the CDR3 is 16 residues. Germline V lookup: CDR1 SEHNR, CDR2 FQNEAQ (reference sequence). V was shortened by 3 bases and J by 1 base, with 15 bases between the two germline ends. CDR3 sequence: CASSLPTGTKNTEAFF. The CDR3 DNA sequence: TGTGCCAGCAGCTTGCCCACAGGTACTAAGAACACTGAAGCTTTCTTT.

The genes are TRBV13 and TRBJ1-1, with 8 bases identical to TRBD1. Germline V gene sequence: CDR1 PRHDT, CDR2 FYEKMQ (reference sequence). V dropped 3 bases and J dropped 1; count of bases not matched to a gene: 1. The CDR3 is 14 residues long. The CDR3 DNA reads TGTGCCAGCAGCTTCGGGACAGGGAACACTGAAGCTTTCTTT. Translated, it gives CASSFGTGNTEAFF.

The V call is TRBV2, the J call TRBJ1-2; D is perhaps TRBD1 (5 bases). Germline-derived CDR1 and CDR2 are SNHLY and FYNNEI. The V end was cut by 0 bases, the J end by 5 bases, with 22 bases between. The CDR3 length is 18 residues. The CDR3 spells CASSEAVGRGRGGYGYTF. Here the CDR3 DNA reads TGTGCCAGCAGTGAAGCGGTCGGTAGGGGCCGGGGAGGTTATGGCTACACCTTC.